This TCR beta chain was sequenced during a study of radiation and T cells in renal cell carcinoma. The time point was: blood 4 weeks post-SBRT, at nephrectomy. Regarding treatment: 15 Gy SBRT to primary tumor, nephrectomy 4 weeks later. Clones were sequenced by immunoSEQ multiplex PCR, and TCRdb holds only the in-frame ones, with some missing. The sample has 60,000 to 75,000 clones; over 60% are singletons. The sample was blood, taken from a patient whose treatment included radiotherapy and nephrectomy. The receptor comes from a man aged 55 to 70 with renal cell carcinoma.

In DNA, the CDR3 is TGTGCCAGCAGCTTAGACCGGGGATCCGAGCAGTACTTC. As protein: CASSLDRGSEQYF. This rearrangement joins TRBV7-8 to TRBJ2-7; TRBD2 is a possible D gene (5 bases). Trimming cost V 1 base and J 6 bases, with 10 bases left between them. CDR1 is SGHVS and CDR2 is FQNEAQ in the germline V gene. This CDR3 has 13 amino acids.